Sequencing of this T cell receptor (beta chain) was carried out in a study of long-term antiretroviral therapy in people with HIV. Germline lookup yields CDR1 SEHNR and CDR2 FQNEAQ (reference sequence). This CDR3 spans 15 amino acids. Losses at the gene ends were 4 bases for V and 2 bases for J; bases not matched to a gene: 4. Regarding this clone: No antigen is known for it.

Study results and limitations: Upon ART, diversity increased but remained lower than transplant donor controls.

Researchers ran immunoSEQ v3.0 at survey level. The assay was immunoSEQ multiplex PCR, and TCRdb's table has in-frame clones only and misses some. The data contain about 33,000 clones, 65% to 80% of them singletons. Sequencing used unsorted PBMCs, obtained 2 years after starting antiretroviral therapy. The sequence came from a woman aged 50 to 60 with HIV. The chain is built from TRBV7-9 and TRBJ1-1; TRBD1 agrees at 10 bases. In nucleotides, the CDR3 is TGTGCCAGCAGCTCCCGGGACAGGGGAAACACTGAAGCTTTCTTT. Translation: CASSSRDRGNTEAFF. Variable domain in full (rest from reference TRBV7-9 and TRBJ1-1): DTGVSQNPRHKITKRGQNVTFRCDPISEHNRLYWYRQTLGQGPEFLTYFQNEAQLEKSRLLSDRFSAERPKGSFSTLEIQRTEQGDSAMYLCASSSRDRGNTEAFFGQGTRLTVV.